A single T cell receptor beta chain is shown here with its context. Libraries were prepared by immunoSEQ multiplex PCR; TCRdb keeps only in-frame clonotypes and omits some of them. Here the sample spans over 45,000 clones, over 90% being singletons. CDR3 size: 15 residues. Looked up from germline, CDR1 is SGDLS and CDR2 is YYNGEE. V shed 3 bases and J 6 bases; nucleotides not matched to a gene: 10. This sample was included in a study of cytomegalovirus exposure and HLA in healthy donors. The receptor's source is a woman aged 18 to 35 in good health and CMV-seronegative. The sample comprised PBMCs. The chain carries TRBV9 and TRBJ1-2, with 8 bases fitting TRBD1. The CDR3 DNA sequence: TGTGCCAGCAGCGGTGGACCCCAGGGGGCGGATGGCTACACCTTC. Encoded protein: CASSGGPQGADGYTF.